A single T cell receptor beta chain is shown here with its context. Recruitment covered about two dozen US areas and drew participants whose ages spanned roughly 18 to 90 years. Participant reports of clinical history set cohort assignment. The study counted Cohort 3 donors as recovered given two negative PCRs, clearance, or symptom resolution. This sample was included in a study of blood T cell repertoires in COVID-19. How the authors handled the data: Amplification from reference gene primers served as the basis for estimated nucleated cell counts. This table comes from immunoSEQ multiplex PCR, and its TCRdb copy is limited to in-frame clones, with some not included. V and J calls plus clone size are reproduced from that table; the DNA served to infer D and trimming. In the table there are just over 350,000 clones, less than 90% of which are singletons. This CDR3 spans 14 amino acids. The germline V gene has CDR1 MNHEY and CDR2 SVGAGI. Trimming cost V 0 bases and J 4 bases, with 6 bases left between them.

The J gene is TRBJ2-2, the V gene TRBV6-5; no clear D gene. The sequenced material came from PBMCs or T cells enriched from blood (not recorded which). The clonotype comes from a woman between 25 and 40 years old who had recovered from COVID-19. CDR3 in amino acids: CASSYSYPTGELFF. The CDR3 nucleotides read TGTGCCAGCAGTTACTCGTATCCCACCGGGGAGCTGTTTTTT.